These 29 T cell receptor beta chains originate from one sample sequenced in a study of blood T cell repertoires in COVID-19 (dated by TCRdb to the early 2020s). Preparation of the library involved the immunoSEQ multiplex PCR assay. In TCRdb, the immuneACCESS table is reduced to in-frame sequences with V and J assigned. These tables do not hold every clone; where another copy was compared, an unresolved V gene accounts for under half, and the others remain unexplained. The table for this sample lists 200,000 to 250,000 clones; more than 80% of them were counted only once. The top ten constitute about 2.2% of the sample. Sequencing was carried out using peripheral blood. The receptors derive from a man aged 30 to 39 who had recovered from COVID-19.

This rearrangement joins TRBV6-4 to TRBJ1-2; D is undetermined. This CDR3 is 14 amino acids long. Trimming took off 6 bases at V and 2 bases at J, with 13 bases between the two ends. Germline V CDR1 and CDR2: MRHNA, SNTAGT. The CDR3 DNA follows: TGTGCCAGCAGCCCCGGTAGATTGAACTATGGCTACACCTTC. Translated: CASSPGRLNYGYTF.

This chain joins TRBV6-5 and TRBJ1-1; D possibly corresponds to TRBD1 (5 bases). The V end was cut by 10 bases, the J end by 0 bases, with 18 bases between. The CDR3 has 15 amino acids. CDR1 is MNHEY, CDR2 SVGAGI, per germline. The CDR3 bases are TGTGCCACCCGGTGGGGCGGGGGGATGAACACTGAAGCTTTCTTT. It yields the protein CATRWGGGMNTEAFF.

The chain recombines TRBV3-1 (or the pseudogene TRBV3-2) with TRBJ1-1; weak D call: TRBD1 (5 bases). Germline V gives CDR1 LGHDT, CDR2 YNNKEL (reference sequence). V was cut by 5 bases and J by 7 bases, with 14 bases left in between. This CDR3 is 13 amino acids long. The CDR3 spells CASSDGGLGEAFF. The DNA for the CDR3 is TGTGCCAGCAGCGACGGGGGTCTCGGTGAAGCTTTCTTT.

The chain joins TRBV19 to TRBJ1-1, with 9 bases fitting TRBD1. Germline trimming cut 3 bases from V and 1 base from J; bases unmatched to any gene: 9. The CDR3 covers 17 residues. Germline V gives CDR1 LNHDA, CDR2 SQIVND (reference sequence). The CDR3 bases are TGTGCCAGTAGTATCCGAAGTCCGGGACAGGGGAACACTGAAGCTTTCTTT. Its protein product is CASSIRSPGQGNTEAFF.

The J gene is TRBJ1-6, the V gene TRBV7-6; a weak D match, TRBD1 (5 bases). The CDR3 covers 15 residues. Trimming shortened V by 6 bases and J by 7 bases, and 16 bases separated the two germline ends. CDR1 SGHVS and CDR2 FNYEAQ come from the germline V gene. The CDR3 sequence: CASRRTGTRNSPLHF. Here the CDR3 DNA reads TGTGCCAGCAGGCGAACCGGGACTAGAAATTCACCCCTCCACTTT. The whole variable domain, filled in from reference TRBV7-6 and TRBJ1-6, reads GAGVSQSPRYKVTKRGQDVALRCDPISGHVSLYWYRQALGQGPEFLTYFNYEAQQDKSGLPNDRFSAERPEGSISTLTIQRTEQRDSAMYRCASRRTGTRNSPLHFGNGTRLTVT.

CDR3 loop: CASGGQSNTEAFF. CDR3 sequence (DNA): TGTGCCAGCGGGGGACAGTCTAACACTGAAGCTTTCTTT. The chain employs TRBV6-5 and TRBJ1-1; 7 nucleotides match TRBD1. V shed 8 bases and J 2 bases; nucleotides not matched to a gene: 5. The CDR3 length is 13 residues. Germline V lookup: CDR1 MNHEY, CDR2 SVGAGI.

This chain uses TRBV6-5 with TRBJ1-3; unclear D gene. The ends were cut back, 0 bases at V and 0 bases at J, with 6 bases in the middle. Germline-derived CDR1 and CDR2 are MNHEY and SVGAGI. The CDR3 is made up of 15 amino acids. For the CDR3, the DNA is TGTGCCAGCAGTTACTCGCTGAGCTCTGGAAACACCATATATTTT. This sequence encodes CASSYSLSSGNTIYF.

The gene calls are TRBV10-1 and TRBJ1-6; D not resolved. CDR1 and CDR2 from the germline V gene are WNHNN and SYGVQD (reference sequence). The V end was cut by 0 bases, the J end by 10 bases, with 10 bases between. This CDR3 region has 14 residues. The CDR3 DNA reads TGCGCCAGCAGTGAGTCTTCAGGCACCTCACCCCTCCACTTT. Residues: CASSESSGTSPLHF.

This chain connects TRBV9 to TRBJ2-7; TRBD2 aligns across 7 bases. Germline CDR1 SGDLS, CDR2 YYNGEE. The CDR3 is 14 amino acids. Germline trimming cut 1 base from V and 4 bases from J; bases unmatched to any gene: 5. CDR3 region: CASSVRDYPYEQYF. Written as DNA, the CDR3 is TGTGCCAGCAGCGTAAGGGACTACCCTTACGAGCAGTACTTC.

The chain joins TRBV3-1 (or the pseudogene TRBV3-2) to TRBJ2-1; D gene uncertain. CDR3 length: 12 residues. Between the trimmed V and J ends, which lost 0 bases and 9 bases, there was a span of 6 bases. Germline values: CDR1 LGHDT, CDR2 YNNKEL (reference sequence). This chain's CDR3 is CASSQEGREQFF. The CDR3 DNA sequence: TGTGCCAGCAGCCAAGAGGGCCGTGAGCAGTTCTTC.

The CDR3, as DNA: TGCGCCAGCAGCTTGCCCGGGGGACCAGAGACCCAGTACTTC. This translates into CASSLPGGPETQYF. The chain uses TRBV5-1 and TRBJ2-5, with TRBD2 as a possible D gene (6 bases). The V gene lost 1 base and the J gene lost 4 bases, with 11 bases spanning the gap. CDR3 size: 14 residues. Germline V gene data show CDR1 as SGHRS and CDR2 as YFSETQ.

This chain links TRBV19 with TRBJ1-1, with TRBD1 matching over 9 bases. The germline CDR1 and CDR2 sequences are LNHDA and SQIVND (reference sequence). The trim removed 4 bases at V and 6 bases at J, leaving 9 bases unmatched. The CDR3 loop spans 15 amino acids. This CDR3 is CASSTTGGLASEAFF. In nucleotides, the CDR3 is TGTGCCAGTAGTACCACAGGGGGCTTGGCCTCTGAAGCTTTCTTT.

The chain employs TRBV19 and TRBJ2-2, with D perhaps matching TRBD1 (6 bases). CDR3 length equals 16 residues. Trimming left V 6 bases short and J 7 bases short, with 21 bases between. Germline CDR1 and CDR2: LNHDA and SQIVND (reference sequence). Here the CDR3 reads CASRSLAAGDGGELFF. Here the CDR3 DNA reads TGTGCCAGTAGATCCCTCGCGGCAGGGGATGGCGGGGAGCTGTTTTTT.

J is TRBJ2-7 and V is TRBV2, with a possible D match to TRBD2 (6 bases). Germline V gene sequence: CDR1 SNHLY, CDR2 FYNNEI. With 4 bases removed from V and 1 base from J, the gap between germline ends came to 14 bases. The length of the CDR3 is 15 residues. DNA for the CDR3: TGTGCCAGCAGTGGATGGGGGGAAGGTTCCTACGAGCAGTACTTC. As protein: CASSGWGEGSYEQYF.

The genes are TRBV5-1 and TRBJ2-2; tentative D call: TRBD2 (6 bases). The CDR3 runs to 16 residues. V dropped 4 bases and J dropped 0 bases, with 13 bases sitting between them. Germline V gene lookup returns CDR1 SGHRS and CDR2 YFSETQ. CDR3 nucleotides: TGCGCCAGCAGCCTAACTAGCAGTGCGAACACCGGGGAGCTGTTTTTT. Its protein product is CASSLTSSANTGELFF.

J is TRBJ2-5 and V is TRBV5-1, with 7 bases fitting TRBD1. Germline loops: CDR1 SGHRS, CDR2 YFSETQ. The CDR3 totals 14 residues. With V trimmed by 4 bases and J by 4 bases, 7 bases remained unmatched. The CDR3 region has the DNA TGCGCCAGCAGCGCGACAGGGTCGGGAGAGACCCAGTACTTC. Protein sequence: CASSATGSGETQYF.

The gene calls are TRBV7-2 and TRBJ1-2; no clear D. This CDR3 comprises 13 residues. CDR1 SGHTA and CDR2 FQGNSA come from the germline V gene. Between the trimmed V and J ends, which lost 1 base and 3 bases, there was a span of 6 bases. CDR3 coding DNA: TGTGCCAGCAGCTTAGACATTGACTATGGCTACACCTTC. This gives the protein CASSLDIDYGYTF.

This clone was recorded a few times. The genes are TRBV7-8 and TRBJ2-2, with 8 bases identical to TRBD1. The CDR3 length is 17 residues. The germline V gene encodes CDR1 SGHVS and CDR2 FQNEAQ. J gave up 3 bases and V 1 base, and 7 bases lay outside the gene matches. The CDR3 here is CASSLDGQGIYTGELFF. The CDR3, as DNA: TGTGCCAGCAGCTTAGATGGACAGGGAATCTACACCGGGGAGCTGTTTTTT.

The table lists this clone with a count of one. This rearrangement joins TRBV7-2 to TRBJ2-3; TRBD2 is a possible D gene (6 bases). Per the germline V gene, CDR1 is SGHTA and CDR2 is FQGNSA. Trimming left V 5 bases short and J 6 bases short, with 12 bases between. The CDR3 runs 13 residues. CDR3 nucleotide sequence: TGTGCCAGCAGCCGGGACTCCCAGGATACGCAGTATTTT. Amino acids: CASSRDSQDTQYF. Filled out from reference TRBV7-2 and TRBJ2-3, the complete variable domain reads GAGVSQSPSNKVTEKGKDVELRCDPISGHTALYWYRQSLGQGLEFLIYFQGNSAPDKSGLPSDRFSAERTGGSVSTLTIQRTQQEDSAVYLCASSRDSQDTQYFGPGTRLTVL.

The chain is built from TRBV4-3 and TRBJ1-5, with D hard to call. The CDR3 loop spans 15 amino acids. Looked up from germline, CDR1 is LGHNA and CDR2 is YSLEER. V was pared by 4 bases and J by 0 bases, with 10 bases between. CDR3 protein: CASSLRRDSNQPQHF. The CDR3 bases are TGCGCCAGCAGCCTGCGACGGGATAGCAATCAGCCCCAGCATTTT.

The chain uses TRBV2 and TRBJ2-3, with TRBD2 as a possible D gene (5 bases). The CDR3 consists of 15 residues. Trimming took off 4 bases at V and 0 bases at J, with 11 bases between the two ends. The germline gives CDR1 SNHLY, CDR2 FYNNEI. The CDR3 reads CASSGGLPSTDTQYF. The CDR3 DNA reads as TGTGCCAGCAGTGGCGGACTCCCCAGCACAGATACGCAGTATTTT.

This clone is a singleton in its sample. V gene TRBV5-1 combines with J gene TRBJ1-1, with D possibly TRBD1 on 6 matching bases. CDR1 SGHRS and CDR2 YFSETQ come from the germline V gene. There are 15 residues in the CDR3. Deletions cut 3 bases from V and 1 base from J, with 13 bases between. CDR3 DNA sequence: TGCGCCAGCAGCTCGTGGACAGCTTCGAACACTGAAGCTTTCTTT. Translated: CASSSWTASNTEAFF.

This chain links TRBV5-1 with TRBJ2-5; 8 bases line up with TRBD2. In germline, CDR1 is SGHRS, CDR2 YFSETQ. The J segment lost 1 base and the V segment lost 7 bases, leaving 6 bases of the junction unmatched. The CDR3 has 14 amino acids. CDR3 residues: CASWAGGPQETQYF. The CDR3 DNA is TGCGCCAGCTGGGCGGGGGGCCCCCAAGAGACCCAGTACTTC.

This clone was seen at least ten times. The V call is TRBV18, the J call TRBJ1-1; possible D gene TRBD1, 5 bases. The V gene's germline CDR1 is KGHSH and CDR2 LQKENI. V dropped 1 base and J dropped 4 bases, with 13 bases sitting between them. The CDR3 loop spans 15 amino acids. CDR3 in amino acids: CASSPQTQELTEAFF. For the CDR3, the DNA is TGTGCCAGCTCACCACAAACACAGGAACTCACTGAAGCTTTCTTT.

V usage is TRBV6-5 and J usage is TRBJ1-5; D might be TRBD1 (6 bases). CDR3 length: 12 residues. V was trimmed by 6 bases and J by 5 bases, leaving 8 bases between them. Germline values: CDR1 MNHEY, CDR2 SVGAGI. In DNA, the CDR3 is TGTGCCAGCAGGGCAGGGGATCAGCCCCAGCATTTT. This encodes CASRAGDQPQHF.

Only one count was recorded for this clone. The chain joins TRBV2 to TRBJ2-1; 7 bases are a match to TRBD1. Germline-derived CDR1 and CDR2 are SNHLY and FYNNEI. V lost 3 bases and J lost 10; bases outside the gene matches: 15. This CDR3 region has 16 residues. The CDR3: CASSDAGTEYNKEQFF. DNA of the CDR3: TGTGCCAGCAGTGATGCCGGGACAGAATACAATAAAGAGCAGTTCTTC.

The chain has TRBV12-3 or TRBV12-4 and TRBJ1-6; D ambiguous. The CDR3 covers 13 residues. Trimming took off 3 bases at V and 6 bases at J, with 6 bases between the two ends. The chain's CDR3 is CASSLAPNSPLHF. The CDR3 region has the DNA TGTGCCAGCAGTTTGGCTCCTAATTCACCCCTCCACTTT.

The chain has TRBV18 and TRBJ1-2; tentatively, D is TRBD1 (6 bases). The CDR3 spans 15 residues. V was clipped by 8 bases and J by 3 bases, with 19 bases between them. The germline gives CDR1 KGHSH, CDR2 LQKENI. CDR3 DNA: TGTGCCAGCCGTTTTTTGACAGGTGGGGACTATGGCTACACCTTC. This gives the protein CASRFLTGGDYGYTF.

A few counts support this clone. Here the CDR3 DNA reads TGTGCCAGCAGCCTATACGGGGGGGGCGCGGACAATCAGCCCCAGCATTTT. Its protein product is CASSLYGGGADNQPQHF. The J gene is TRBJ1-5, the V gene TRBV14; weak D call: TRBD1 (6 bases). Deletions cut 4 bases from V and 3 bases from J, with 19 bases between. The CDR3 covers 17 residues. Germline CDR1 and CDR2: SGHDN and FVKESK.